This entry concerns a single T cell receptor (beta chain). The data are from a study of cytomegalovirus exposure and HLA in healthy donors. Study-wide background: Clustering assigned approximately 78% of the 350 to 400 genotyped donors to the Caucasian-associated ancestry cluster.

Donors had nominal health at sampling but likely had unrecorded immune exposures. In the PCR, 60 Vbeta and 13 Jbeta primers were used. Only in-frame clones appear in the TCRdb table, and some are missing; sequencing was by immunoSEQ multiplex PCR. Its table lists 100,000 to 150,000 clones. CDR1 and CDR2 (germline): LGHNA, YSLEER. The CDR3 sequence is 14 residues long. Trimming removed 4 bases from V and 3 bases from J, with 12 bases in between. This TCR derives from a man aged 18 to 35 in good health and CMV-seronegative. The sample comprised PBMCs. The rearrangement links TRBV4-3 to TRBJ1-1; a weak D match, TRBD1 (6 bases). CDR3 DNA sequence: TGCGCCAGCAGCCGCGTACAGGGAGACACTGAAGCTTTCTTT. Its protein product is CASSRVQGDTEAFF.